This T cell receptor (beta chain) was profiled in a study of cytomegalovirus exposure and HLA in healthy donors (TCRdb year 2017). For context, the study as a whole: An earlier analysis of several hundred of the donors reported about 260 Gb of sequence data and 117 million unique TCR beta sequences obtained from about 179 million T cells. HLA typing included class I and class II loci at four-digit resolution. Approximately 300 gigabases of sequencing data and 70 million to 85 million unique TCR sequences were included in an early release covering 500 to 750 HLA-typed donors. The study combined high-throughput TCR immunosequencing, statistical association of individual TCRs with disease status, and machine learning to predict cytomegalovirus infection status. In an earlier analysis of roughly 540 of the donors, high-throughput TCR beta sequencing was used to judge whether each TCR beta V gene segment behaved as functional or pseudogenic. To study patterns of TCR occurrence, a later analysis re-analyzed previously published TCR beta repertoires from around 670 donors and added high-resolution HLA genotyping. A separate validation cohort of 100 to 150 different subjects was used in addition to the approximately 670-subject first cohort. Using immunosequencing, the study profiled T cell repertoires from about 620 subjects and related those repertoires to cytomegalovirus serostatus. Alongside the repertoire data, information on donor age, sex, ethnicity and CMV serostatus was compiled. Typing coverage differed by locus: A, B, C, DRB1 and DQB1 were typed in about 620-630 donors, DQA1 in about 560, DPA1 in nearly 610, and DPB1 in 450 to 490. The study aimed to test whether signatures of past pathogen exposure could be identified by cataloging public T cell receptors. A later genetic analysis used genome-wide SNP genotypes for 398 of the 666 donors, treating that subset as a discovery cohort. Because of strong linkage in the cohort, roughly five DR-DQ haplotypes were treated as single units for association and clustering. The later analysis used no new phenotypic data to find candidate immune exposures, relying instead on TCR beta sequences and their occurrence across donors. Every repertoire in the discovery cohort had been generated on one and the same sequencing platform. Across some 400 genotyped donors of the cohort, an average of about 240,000 unique TCR beta nucleotide sequences per donor were sequenced, and 15% to 20% of those sequences were non-productive. Of the roughly 400 genotyped donors, 81% were placed in the genetic ancestry cluster associated with self-reported Caucasian donors.

Results and caveats for the whole study, not just this receptor: According to a later genetic analysis, donors in an Asian-associated ancestry cluster had fewer N-insertions in productive TCRs than the approximately 700-donor mean. Most CMV-associated TCR beta chains appeared to be HLA-restricted in a later analysis, and the HLA associations seemed to be driven largely by CMV exposure. A group of highly shared sequence variants was considered likely to be a technical artifact of the sequencing pipeline. The study listed approximately 160 TCR beta chains as associated with cytomegalovirus. Most TCR sequences were seen in very few donors, while some public TCRs were found in many individuals. Sequencing depth was assumed to be roughly uniform across donors in the presence/absence analyses, though that assumption may not hold. The earlier analysis of 587 of the donors excluded fewer than 20 rarely observed V segments, including chromosome 9 orphons, because counts were too low. Immune exposure information for the cohort was limited to CMV serostatus. In an earlier analysis of fewer than 750 of the donors, most TCR beta V segments were observed in productive rearrangements about 87% or about 30% of the time, broadly matching IMGT annotations. Because some donors lacked HLA typing at each locus, the association tests relied only on the typed subset. At a false discovery rate of 0.05, a later analysis linked approximately 18,000 TCR beta sequences to specific HLA alleles. Only TCR beta chains were sequenced in this cohort, and the absence of alpha or paired-chain data limited detectable features. A later analysis found that TCR association rates varied across HLA loci, with DRB1 alleles showing the most associated TCRs and HLA-C alleles the fewest. A later analysis reported that several top co-occurrence clusters appeared linked to parvovirus B19, influenza, CMV and Epstein-Barr virus. A further reported finding was that TCR beta sequences accurately predicted the HLA-A and HLA-B alleles for most subjects in the first cohort. In a later analysis, HLA-associated TCR beta chains showed more clonal expansion and lower generation probabilities than non-associated chains that were equally common. Because the 87-base-pair reads could not distinguish some IMGT-functional V segments, including TRBV6-2 and TRBV6-3, those segments were excluded. It was suggested by the authors that the approach could potentially be generalized to other disease states and immunological phenotypes. When HLA alleles, especially DR and DQ, strongly co-occurred, attributing TCR associations to individual alleles was difficult. V-gene and J-gene trimming of TCR beta chains was associated with a missense DCLRE1C variant in a later genetic analysis, and the association was replicated in an independent cohort. The classifier was reported to diagnose cytomegalovirus status with high specificity and sensitivity in both the original cohort and the validation cohort. Linkage disequilibrium might explain the correlated functional status among segregating V segments, but an unknown experimental factor could not be excluded. In vitro tests confirmed that a few of the cytomegalovirus-associated TCR beta chains recognize cytomegalovirus antigens.

The cohort comprised some 700 healthy bone marrow donors. Cohort members were all nominally healthy when sampled, although unrecorded immune exposures were likely present. The donor was CMV seronegative and was included in the group of about 400 seronegative cohort members. A peripheral blood sample was collected from each donor, and TCR beta sequencing was performed on peripheral blood mononuclear cells. The Qiagen DNeasy Blood Extraction Kit was used to extract genomic DNA from the blood cell samples. The V end loses 2 bases and the J end loses 7 bases, and a stretch of 27 bases separates them. Reading the germline V gene gives CDR1 SGHVS and CDR2 FQNEAQ. The CDR3 spans 19 residues, from the cysteine through the phenylalanine. Just the 57-base CDR3 DNA is kept, in frame starting at base 1. The library came from the immunoSEQ multiplex PCR assay. The multiplex PCR relied on a mix of 60 forward primers for TCR Vbeta segments and 13 reverse primers for TCR Jbeta segments. A multiplex PCR assay on genomic DNA amplified the CDR3 region of rearranged TCR beta genes. On the Illumina HiSeq System, the amplified TCR beta libraries were sequenced as 87-base-pair reads. The original pipeline was this. Across the roughly 640 repertoires, a later analysis counted roughly 84 million unique TCR beta chains, 9.5 million to 12 million of which were shared by at least two donors. To remove PCR and sequencing errors, raw reads were error-corrected and collapsed into unique sequences using a nearest-neighbor algorithm that merged closely related sequences. V, D and J gene segments were assigned by aligning CDR3 sequences to IMGT reference sequences. For a sequence to be retained, a match of at least six nucleotides was required to both a V gene segment and a J gene segment. A rearrangement was called productive if the CDR3 had no stop codons and remained in frame with V and J, and every other rearrangement was called non-productive. Following IMGT convention, CDR3 was defined as the stretch from the second conserved V-encoded cysteine up to the conserved J-encoded phenylalanine. The earlier analysis of 587 of the donors excluded sequences that lacked an unambiguous match to a single V gene segment. An earlier analysis of 450 to 650 of the donors called V segments functional above 56.7% productive rearrangements and segregating when the between-donor standard deviation exceeded 5%. A statistical classification framework was built to diagnose cytomegalovirus status from the catalog of TCR beta chain sequences. In a later analysis, TCR nucleotide sequences were compared against IMGT/GENE-DB human TR gene sequences so that V and J genes could be assigned. In a later analysis, CDR3 sequences and most-parsimonious VDJ recombination scenarios were assigned using the TCRdist pipeline. In a later analysis, each TCR beta chain was defined by its CDR3 amino acid sequence together with its V-gene family, and reads without a unique V-gene family were excluded. To address suspected cross-contamination and a sequencing artifact, a later analysis removed over 500 highly shared, low-generation-probability nucleotide sequences. In a later analysis, a clonal expansion index for each public chain was calculated from normalized within-repertoire ranks of inferred template counts. In a later analysis, generation probabilities were computed using a VDJ recombination model fitted to out-of-frame rearrangements, and the results were checked against IGoR. In a later analysis, hypergeometric tests were used to score TCR-TCR, TCR-HLA and TCR-CMV co-occurrence, with a repertoire-size bias correction applied to TCR pairs. A later analysis estimated false discovery rates by permuting HLA or CMV assignments 20 times. In a later analysis, co-occurring TCRs were grouped with DBSCAN, and TCRdist sequence similarity was added when clustering was performed within HLA-allele-positive subsets. Repertoires with fewer than 30,000 or more than 120,000 public chains were left out of co-occurrence clustering, as were about 5 repertoires with anomalous nucleotide sharing. TCRdb carries this immuneACCESS record with in-frame sequences only. Its versions omit some clonotypes, under half of them owing to an unresolved V gene in the studies checked, with the rest unexplained. D and trimming come from the DNA, and the V and J calls and clone size come from that table. Recorded for this sample are roughly 70,000 clones; roughly four fifths of them occurred a single time. Of the sample, over 6% falls within the top ten clones.

This clone has a single count. Its target antigen remains unknown. No quality values exist for individual bases; no much larger clone is one base distant. This clonotype was sampled from a man in his fifties in good health and CMV-seronegative. The sequencing sample was made of PBMCs. The chain uses TRBV7-8 and TRBJ1-3; the D region possibly corresponds to TRBD1 (6 bases align). The bases are TGTGCCAGCAGCTTATTTCTTGGGGGACAAAGGGGACGTTGGAACACCATATATTTT. The encoded protein is CASSLFLGGQRGRWNTIYF.